A single sample gave rise to the 5 T cell receptor beta chains below, sequenced in a study of cytomegalovirus exposure and HLA in healthy donors. The PCR contained 60 Vbeta and 13 Jbeta primers. The data were produced by immunoSEQ multiplex PCR, yet TCRdb's version contains in-frame clones alone and is incomplete. The table has roughly 100,000 clones, roughly 12% seen once; the top ten hold about a sixth. Material for sequencing was PBMCs. The receptors were gathered from a man aged 35 to 55 in good health and CMV-seropositive.

The V gene is TRBV27, the J gene TRBJ2-7; 10 nucleotides align to TRBD2. CDR1 is MNHEY, CDR2 SMNVEV, per germline (reference sequence). V was clipped by 7 bases and J by 3 bases; unmatched bases: 6. This CDR3 is built from 14 residues. Here the CDR3 reads CASTRTSGLYEQYF. CDR3 nucleotides: TGTGCCAGCACCAGGACTAGCGGCCTCTACGAGCAGTACTTC.

In this sample, this clone turned up once. V is TRBV7-6 and J is TRBJ1-5, with 12 nucleotides matching TRBD1. V shed 5 bases, J shed 0 bases, and the junction held 11 bases outside the gene matches. The CDR3 totals 19 residues. CDR1 SGHVS and CDR2 FNYEAQ come from the germline V gene. The CDR3 is CASSPLGQGAPYSNQPQHF. Written as DNA, the CDR3 is TGTGCCAGCAGCCCGCTGGGACAGGGGGCTCCATATAGCAATCAGCCCCAGCATTTT.

The chain is built from TRBV7-9 and TRBJ2-3; maybe TRBD2 (6 bases). Trimming pared 4 bases from V and 2 bases from J, leaving 13 bases between. This CDR3 region has 15 residues. Germline-derived CDR1 and CDR2 are SEHNR and FQNEAQ (reference sequence). CDR3 coding DNA: TGTGCCAGCAGCTCGCACGGGGGTCCCACAGATACGCAGTATTTT. Translation gives CASSSHGGPTDTQYF.

This clone was recorded a few times. J is TRBJ1-5 and V is TRBV11-2; tentatively, D is TRBD1 (5 bases). Germline values: CDR1 SGHAT, CDR2 FQNNGV. V was cut by 3 bases and J by 6 bases, with 18 bases left in between. The CDR3 sequence is 16 residues long. The CDR3 nucleotides read TGTGCCAGCAGCTTTGGTACGGCAGGGTCGGGTCAGCCCCAGCATTTT. The encoded protein is CASSFGTAGSGQPQHF.

This clone was observed a few times. The rearrangement uses TRBV2 and TRBJ2-2; D may be TRBD2 (6 bases). The germline CDR1 and CDR2 sequences are SNHLY and FYNNEI. V was trimmed by 2 bases and J by 2 bases, leaving 15 bases between them. CDR3 length: 17 amino acids. CDR3 bases: TGTGCCAGCAGTGAAAAAGGTGGCGGGGTTAACACCGGGGAGCTGTTTTTT. Translated: CASSEKGGGVNTGELFF.